This T cell receptor beta chain was found in a study of OX40 agonist ivuxolimab in advanced cancers. Looking at the study overall: Patients were dosed with the agonistic anti-OX40 (CD134) antibody ivuxolimab. Patients in the trial were receiving intravenous ivuxolimab every 2 weeks, at doses of 0.01 to 10 mg/kg. Antecedent anti-PD-1, anti-PD-L1 or anti-CTLA-4 therapy was permissible, with roughly 40% having received some.

The protocol was immunoSEQ multiplex PCR, while the TCRdb copy is restricted to in-frame clones and leaves out a portion. Of roughly 100,000 clones listed, about 85% were seen once; the top ten hold less than 5%. This CDR3 is built from 17 residues. The V gene's germline CDR1 is MGHRA and CDR2 YSYEKL. The V and J ends lost 1 base and 6 bases respectively, with 20 bases between them. This chain links TRBV4-1 with TRBJ2-3; possibly TRBD2 for D (5 bases). This receptor was taken from an adult with an advanced solid tumor such as melanoma, head and neck, liver or kidney cancer. Sequenced here: CD4+ or CD8+ T cells sorted from blood, sampled in a trial of the OX40 agonist ivuxolimab. The CDR3 region is CASSQVRAGPSADTQYF. The CDR3 DNA reads TGCGCCAGCAGCCAAGTTAGGGCGGGCCCAAGCGCGGATACGCAGTATTTT.